This T cell receptor (beta chain) is from a study of blood T cells in healthy people across ages. Study-wide background: Using template switching, researchers captured about one barcoded beta molecule for each two T cells.

Alongside a J-beta primer mix, a sample-barcoded 5' primer served in a second PCR lasting about 6 to 11 cycles. TCRdb re-derived calls from the 5' RACE reads in MiXCR, one entry per CDR3 protein. The data hold about a million distinct CDR3 sequences, with more than 30% observed a single time. General observations from the study: Expanded clonotype shifts may have been confounded, as the donors had an unknown CMV status.

CDR1 is SGHTS and CDR2 is YDEGEE in the germline V gene. Losses at the gene ends were 4 bases for V and 2 bases for J; bases not matched to a gene: 6. The CDR3 runs to 15 residues. This clonotype has just a few counts. Its specificity is not known. The TCR sequence derives from a man aged 18 to 35 in good health. The J gene is TRBJ2-1, the V gene TRBV5-8, with TRBD2 identical over 7 bases. The sample taken for sequencing was blood. This chain's CDR3 is CASSKLAATYNEQFF. CDR3 nucleotides: TGTGCCAGCAGCAAGCTAGCGGCGACCTACAATGAGCAGTTCTTC.